The 17 T cell receptor beta chains below all came from one sample that was sequenced in a study of blood T cell repertoires in COVID-19 (dated by TCRdb to the early 2020s). The method behind the library was the immunoSEQ multiplex PCR assay. Here the immuneACCESS table is served through TCRdb, limited to in-frame sequences with V and J called. Missing clones are a known gap in these copies; in checked studies unresolved V genes cover under half, and the rest lacks a known reason. For this sample the table gives 130,000 to 150,000 clones, of which about four fifths were detected only once. Approximately 8.4% of the sample belongs to the ten largest clones. The specimen was peripheral blood. The receptors were sampled from a human donor with acute or convalescent COVID-19. The donor label of this sample is uncertain.

This clone occurred once. The gene calls are TRBV7-9 and TRBJ1-4, with D unresolved. CDR3 length: 15 residues. With 5 bases removed from V and 5 bases from J, the gap between germline ends came to 15 bases. CDR1 and CDR2 from the germline V gene are SEHNR and FQNEAQ (reference sequence). CDR3 bases: TGTGCCAGCAGCCCGGCACTTGGAGACAATGAAAAACTGTTTTTT. This codes for CASSPALGDNEKLFF.

The chain has TRBV6-5 and TRBJ1-5; a possible D gene is TRBD1 (6 bases). The CDR3 is 13 amino acids. V lost 7 bases to trimming and J lost 6 bases, with 13 bases between them. The germline CDR1 and CDR2 sequences are MNHEY and SVGAGI. The DNA of the CDR3 is TGTGCCAGCAAGGGCAGGGGCGCTCAGCCCCAGCATTTT. It translates to CASKGRGAQPQHF.

In this sample, this clone turned up once. V gene TRBV5-5 combines with J gene TRBJ2-6; D is undetermined. The CDR3 is 17 residues long. Germline V gene sequence: CDR1 SGHKS, CDR2 YYEKEE (reference sequence). V gave up 0 bases and J gave up 0 bases, with 10 bases separating them. As DNA, the CDR3 is TGTGCCAGCAGCTTGGGGCAGATCAGCTCTGGGGCCAACGTCCTGACTTTC. It codes for CASSLGQISSGANVLTF. Looking up the rest from reference TRBV5-5 and TRBJ2-6 gives the full variable domain: DAGVTQSPTHLIKTRGQQVTLRCSPISGHKSVSWYQQVLGQGPQFIFQYYEKEERGRGNFPDRFSARQFPNYSSELNVNALLLGDSALYLCASSLGQISSGANVLTFGAGSRLTVL.

This clone was seen many times. The rearrangement links TRBV27 to TRBJ1-1; the D is unclear. Trimming cost V 1 base and J 0 bases, with 15 bases left between them. CDR3 size: 17 residues. CDR1 is MNHEY, CDR2 SMNVEV, per germline (reference sequence). The DNA for the CDR3 is TGTGCCAGCAGTTTATTGTTTCTGGGCGCTATGAACACTGAAGCTTTCTTT. As protein: CASSLLFLGAMNTEAFF.

The V call is TRBV10-3, the J call TRBJ1-2; tentatively, D is TRBD1 (5 bases). The V and J ends lost 3 bases and 4 bases respectively, with 6 bases between them. In germline, CDR1 is ENHRY, CDR2 SYGVKD. This CDR3 comprises 12 residues. CDR3 sequence reads: CAISEDSYGYTF. CDR3 sequence (DNA): TGTGCCATCAGTGAAGACAGCTATGGCTACACCTTC.

Only a few counts were recorded for this clone. CDR3 loop: CASSLRGDLSGTGGKTQYF. CDR3 coding DNA: TGTGCCAGCAGCTTGAGGGGCGACTTATCCGGGACAGGGGGGAAGACCCAGTACTTC. V and J are TRBV11-2 and TRBJ2-5, with 11 bases identical to TRBD1. This CDR3 region has 19 residues. With V trimmed by 3 bases and J by 6 bases, 18 bases remained unmatched. Germline assignment: CDR1 SGHAT and CDR2 FQNNGV.

There are a few counts of this clone. The chain combines TRBV5-1 with TRBJ1-1, with D possibly being TRBD1 (5 bases). Trimming took 7 bases from V and 4 from J, leaving 17 bases between them. This CDR3 is 14 amino acids long. Germline V gives CDR1 SGHRS, CDR2 YFSETQ. CDR3 protein: CASRVDSIPTEAFF. CDR3 DNA: TGCGCCAGCCGTGTAGACAGTATACCCACTGAAGCTTTCTTT.

The sample holds many counts of this clone. The chain links TRBV5-6 to TRBJ1-4, with D possibly matching TRBD1 (6 bases). V lost 1 base and J lost 10, with 11 bases in between. CDR3 length: 13 amino acids. The germline gives CDR1 SGHDT, CDR2 YYEEEE. The CDR3 loop reads CASSLLQGGKLFF. The CDR3 nucleotides read TGTGCCAGCAGCTTGCTACAGGGTGGAAAACTGTTTTTT.

V usage is TRBV5-1 and J usage is TRBJ1-6; D is possibly TRBD1 (5 bases). The CDR3 loop spans 15 amino acids. Germline V gives CDR1 SGHRS, CDR2 YFSETQ. V was cut by 3 bases and J by 4 bases, with 11 bases left in between. The CDR3 reads CASSYRQPYNSPLHF. CDR3 nucleotides: TGCGCCAGCAGCTACCGACAGCCGTATAATTCACCCCTCCACTTT.

The chain uses TRBV4-1 and TRBJ2-2; 7 bases map to TRBD2. Trimming took 4 bases from V and 4 from J; bases not matched to a gene: 6. The CDR3 runs 15 residues. Germline assignment: CDR1 MGHRA and CDR2 YSYEKL. The CDR3 loop reads CASSPSGVRTGELFF. The CDR3 DNA sequence: TGCGCCAGCAGCCCAAGCGGGGTACGCACCGGGGAGCTGTTTTTT.

This chain joins TRBV6-5 and TRBJ1-2; D remains unclear. The V end lost 5 bases, the J end lost 4 bases, and 8 bases lay between the germline ends. The CDR3 covers 12 residues. Germline-derived CDR1 and CDR2 are MNHEY and SVGAGI. In nucleotides, the CDR3 is TGTGCCAGCAGTACCCTCGGCTATGGCTACACCTTC. It yields the protein CASSTLGYGYTF.

The chain combines TRBV14 with TRBJ1-1; D possibly corresponds to TRBD1 (5 bases). Germline V gene data show CDR1 as SGHDN and CDR2 as FVKESK. V shed 0 bases and J shed 3 bases, with 11 bases lying between them. This CDR3 region has 15 residues. CDR3 loop: CASSQERGVDTEAFF. For the CDR3, the DNA is TGTGCCAGCAGCCAAGAACGGGGGGTGGACACTGAAGCTTTCTTT.

V is TRBV18 and J is TRBJ1-6; 7 bases line up with TRBD1. In germline, CDR1 is KGHSH, CDR2 LQKENI. The CDR3 is 15 residues long. With V trimmed by 2 bases and J by 9 bases, 7 bases remained unmatched. CDR3 amino acids: CASSPKAGGGSPLHF. The CDR3 bases are TGTGCCAGCTCACCAAAGGCAGGGGGAGGTTCACCCCTCCACTTT.

This chain links TRBV29-1 with TRBJ1-1; D unresolved. Germline V gene sequence: CDR1 SQVTM, CDR2 ANQGSEA. Trimming took 1 base from V and 2 from J, leaving 8 bases between them. This CDR3 spans 13 amino acids. CDR3 nucleotides: TGCAGCGTTGAAGGTCCAACAAACACTGAAGCTTTCTTT. As protein: CSVEGPTNTEAFF.

The chain joins TRBV6-5 to TRBJ2-7; D uncertain. The CDR3 is 15 amino acids. Trimming took 2 bases from V and 1 from J, leaving 12 bases between them. Germline-derived CDR1 and CDR2 are MNHEY and SVGAGI. The CDR3 DNA reads TGTGCCAGCAGTTACGCCGATGGAGAATCCTACGAGCAGTACGTC. It translates to CASSYADGESYEQYV.

The CDR3 DNA sequence: TGTGCCACCAGCAGAGCCGGGTTATTTGAAGCTTTCTTT. Translating it yields CATSRAGLFEAFF. The chain is built from TRBV15 and TRBJ1-1, with D unclear. V lost 1 base, J lost 7 bases, and 10 bases lay in between. From germline, CDR1 is LNHNV and CDR2 YYDKDF (reference sequence). This CDR3 contains 13 residues.

In DNA form, the CDR3 reads TGCGCCAGCAGCCAGGACAGGCCGCCTAATGAAAAACTGTTTTTT. Translating it yields CASSQDRPPNEKLFF. The rearrangement links TRBV5-1 to TRBJ1-4; 7 positions agree with TRBD1. There are 15 residues in the CDR3. Germline CDR1 is SGHRS and CDR2 is YFSETQ. J was trimmed by 3 bases and V by 4 bases; bases with no gene match: 6.